These 12 T cell receptor beta chains share one sample of origin, sequenced in a study of cytomegalovirus exposure and HLA in healthy donors (dated by TCRdb to the late 2010s). The library was obtained by the immunoSEQ multiplex PCR assay. The table was pulled from immuneACCESS by TCRdb, which kept in-frame rearrangements only. Such tables lose some clones; where checked, under half of the loss comes from unresolved V genes, and the rest has no known cause. Here the sample has tens of thousands of clones; roughly 96% occur a single time. The ten largest clones add up to around 0.78% of the sample. The sample consisted of PBMCs. These receptors all come from a man aged 18-30 years in good health and CMV-seronegative.

The chain joins TRBV4-1 to TRBJ1-2; possibly TRBD1 for D (6 bases). Looked up from germline, CDR1 is MGHRA and CDR2 is YSYEKL. The CDR3 runs to 17 residues. With 3 bases removed from V and 8 bases from J, the gap between germline ends came to 25 bases. CDR3 sequence reads: CASSQTGSVGGAGGYTF. CDR3 nucleotides: TGCGCCAGCAGCCAGACGGGTTCTGTAGGGGGGGCGGGCGGCTACACCTTC.

CDR3 bases: TGTGCCGCGGGTAAAGGTGCGGCCTCCTACAATGAGCAGTTCTTC. Amino acid sequence: CAAGKGAASYNEQFF. The V and J genes are TRBV6-6 and TRBJ2-1; perhaps TRBD2 as D (5 bases). Germline loops: CDR1 MNHNY, CDR2 SVGAGI (reference sequence). The CDR3 has 15 amino acids. V gave up 11 bases and J gave up 0 bases, with 17 bases separating them.

This sequence joins TRBV19 and TRBJ2-2; 9 bases are a match to TRBD2. The length of the CDR3 is 14 residues. CDR1 LNHDA and CDR2 SQIVND come from the germline V gene (reference sequence). After removal of 1 base from V and 6 bases from J, the junction contained 0 bases not matched to a gene. The CDR3 DNA reads TGTGCCAGTAGTATAGTAGCGGGAGCCGGGGAGCTGTTTTTT. It yields the protein CASSIVAGAGELFF.

This chain joins TRBV9 and TRBJ2-5; 8 bases align to TRBD2. Germline V gene data show CDR1 as SGDLS and CDR2 as YYNGEE. V trimming: 4 bases; J trimming: 0 bases; junction bases outside the gene matches: 8. The CDR3 length is 16 residues. The CDR3 protein is CASSPRIAGHQETQYF. In nucleotides, the CDR3 is TGTGCCAGCAGCCCCCGGATAGCGGGACACCAAGAGACCCAGTACTTC.

The chain employs TRBV5-1 and TRBJ2-3, with D maybe TRBD1 (5 bases). Trimming took 0 bases from V and 0 from J, leaving 14 bases between them. The CDR3 runs to 17 residues. The germline gives CDR1 SGHRS, CDR2 YFSETQ. The CDR3 sequence: CASSLGGRQTSTDTQYF. DNA for the CDR3: TGCGCCAGCAGCTTGGGGGGTAGACAGACTAGCACAGATACGCAGTATTTT.

The rearrangement joins TRBV2 to TRBJ2-3; D possibly corresponds to TRBD2 (5 bases). Deletions cut 6 bases from V and 2 bases from J, with 15 bases between. Germline-derived CDR1 and CDR2 are SNHLY and FYNNEI. The CDR3 covers 15 residues. The CDR3 sequence is CASSPMRAPTDTQYF. The CDR3, as DNA: TGTGCCAGCAGCCCAATGAGGGCCCCCACAGATACGCAGTATTTT.

The chain is built from TRBV28 and TRBJ2-7; weak D call: TRBD2 (6 bases). CDR3 size: 15 residues. The germline CDR1 and CDR2 sequences are MDHEN and SYDVKM. Trimming took 4 bases from V and 1 from J, leaving 14 bases between them. CDR3 DNA sequence: TGTGCCAGCAGTTCCCCCTCGGCGGGGTCCTACGAGCAGTACTTC. The encoded protein is CASSSPSAGSYEQYF.

This chain links TRBV5-1 with TRBJ2-1; 10 bases agree with TRBD2. Germline V CDR1 and CDR2: SGHRS, YFSETQ. The CDR3 loop spans 14 amino acids. With 3 bases clipped from V and 10 bases from J, the junction kept 7 bases outside the gene matches. CDR3 sequence reads: CASSWSSGSLEQFF. The CDR3 nucleotides read TGCGCCAGCAGCTGGTCTAGCGGGAGTTTGGAGCAGTTCTTC.

CDR3 DNA sequence: TGTGCCAGCACTGGGAGCCCGAACACTGAAGCTTTCTTT. Protein sequence: CASTGSPNTEAFF. The V gene is TRBV27, the J gene TRBJ1-1; no clear D gene. The germline V gene encodes CDR1 MNHEY and CDR2 SMNVEV (reference sequence). The CDR3 sequence is 13 residues long. Deletions cut 7 bases from V and 1 base from J, with 10 bases between.

This sequence joins TRBV5-1 and TRBJ2-3; D is unclear. The CDR3 runs to 13 residues. Germline lookup yields CDR1 SGHRS and CDR2 YFSETQ. Trimming took 1 base from V and 0 from J, leaving 3 bases between them. The CDR3 region is CASSLRSTDTQYF. The CDR3 DNA reads TGCGCCAGCAGCTTGCGTAGCACAGATACGCAGTATTTT.

This rearrangement joins TRBV10-3 to TRBJ2-2, with TRBD1 identical over 7 bases. The germline V gene has CDR1 ENHRY and CDR2 SYGVKD. Germline trimming cut 7 bases from V and 6 bases from J; bases unmatched to any gene: 5. This CDR3 contains 13 residues. The CDR3 DNA is TGTGCCATCAATCAGGACAGGTCCGGGGAGCTGTTTTTT. It translates to CAINQDRSGELFF.

The chain recombines TRBV19 with TRBJ1-3; D gene uncertain. CDR1 and CDR2 from the germline V gene are LNHDA and SQIVND (reference sequence). The CDR3 totals 13 residues. Trimming took 7 bases from V and 8 from J, leaving 15 bases between them. In DNA form, the CDR3 reads TGTGCCAGTACCTCCTTTTTGTTCGACACCATATATTTT. Its translation is CASTSFLFDTIYF.